These 22 T cell receptor beta chains share one sample of origin, sequenced in a study of cytomegalovirus exposure and HLA in healthy donors. In the PCR, 60 Vbeta and 13 Jbeta primers were used. Only in-frame clones appear in the TCRdb table, and some are missing; sequencing was by immunoSEQ multiplex PCR. The sample has some 150,000 clones; 76% are singletons. Sequencing was carried out using PBMCs. The receptor source for this set is a middle-aged woman in good health and CMV-seronegative.

The rearrangement uses TRBV7-9 and TRBJ1-1; D gene uncertain. Germline CDR1 reads SEHNR; CDR2 reads FQNEAQ (reference sequence). The V and J ends lost 4 bases and 1 base respectively, with 13 bases between them. The CDR3 consists of 15 residues. DNA of the CDR3: TGTGCCAGCAGCTCGAGCCAGACATCGAACACTGAAGCTTTCTTT. Protein: CASSSSQTSNTEAFF.

The table lists this clone with a count of one. The CDR3 loop is CASSLDSTPSYEQYF. DNA for the CDR3: TGTGCCAGTAGCCTCGACAGCACACCCTCCTACGAGCAGTACTTC. This sequence joins TRBV19 and TRBJ2-7, with D possibly being TRBD1 (5 bases). Germline loops: CDR1 LNHDA, CDR2 SQIVND (reference sequence). The ends were cut back, 6 bases at V and 0 bases at J, with 15 bases in the middle. There are 15 residues in the CDR3.

This clone was counted a single time. The J gene is TRBJ1-1, the V gene TRBV6-1; D might be TRBD1 (5 bases). V was cut by 1 base and J by 5 bases, with 14 bases left in between. The CDR3 sequence is 15 residues long. CDR1 MNHNS and CDR2 SASEGT come from the germline V gene. The CDR3 bases are TGTGCCAGCAGTGAAGGGCCGGGGGGGAAGACTGAAGCTTTCTTT. Protein product: CASSEGPGGKTEAFF.

The V call is TRBV5-1, the J call TRBJ2-4; D call uncertain. Deletions cut 3 bases from V and 7 bases from J, with 11 bases between. CDR1 is SGHRS, CDR2 YFSETQ, per germline. The CDR3 covers 13 residues. The CDR3 reads CASSSHPRNIQYF. The CDR3 region has the DNA TGCGCCAGCAGCTCCCACCCGAGGAACATTCAGTACTTC.

The chain links TRBV27 to TRBJ1-2; no definite D call. The V end was cut by 6 bases, the J end by 1 base, with 12 bases between. CDR1 MNHEY and CDR2 SMNVEV come from the germline V gene (reference sequence). CDR3 length equals 14 residues. CDR3 amino acids: CASRPPGLNYGYTF. In nucleotides, the CDR3 is TGTGCCAGCAGACCCCCTGGACTTAACTATGGCTACACCTTC.

The gene calls are TRBV4-2 and TRBJ1-4; D may be TRBD1 (5 bases). Looked up from germline, CDR1 is LGHNA and CDR2 is YNFKEQ. V gave up 3 bases and J gave up 7 bases, with 27 bases separating them. CDR3 length: 19 residues. CDR3 DNA sequence: TGTGCCAGCAGCCACCGAGGTTCGAGACGCGGGAAAGGGGCTGAAAAACTGTTTTTT. Translation: CASSHRGSRRGKGAEKLFF.

This clone was counted a single time. V usage is TRBV19 and J usage is TRBJ2-7; D gene unclear. The ends were cut back, 3 bases at V and 1 base at J, with 10 bases in the middle. The CDR3 is 14 residues long. The V gene's germline CDR1 is LNHDA and CDR2 SQIVND (reference sequence). In nucleotides, the CDR3 is TGTGCCAGTAGTATTGGCGGCGGATCCTACGAGCAGTACTTC. The encoded protein is CASSIGGGSYEQYF. Full variable domain (missing parts from reference TRBV19 and TRBJ2-7): DGGITQSPKYLFRKEGQNVTLSCEQNLNHDAMYWYRQDPGQGLRLIYYSQIVNDFQKGDIAEGYSVSREKKESFPLTVTSAQKNPTAFYLCASSIGGGSYEQYFGPGTRLTVT.

The chain links TRBV27 to TRBJ1-2; tentative D call: TRBD1 (5 bases). V was pared by 3 bases and J by 0 bases, with 11 bases between. This CDR3 has 15 amino acids. Per the germline V gene, CDR1 is MNHEY and CDR2 is SMNVEV (reference sequence). Here the CDR3 DNA reads TGTGCCAGCAGTTTGACAGCAGACGCTAACTATGGCTACACCTTC. Its translation is CASSLTADANYGYTF.

This chain links TRBV10-1 with TRBJ2-7; TRBD1 aligns across 7 bases. The CDR3 is made up of 13 amino acids. After removal of 5 bases from V and 3 bases from J, the junction contained 4 bases not matched to a gene. Germline CDR1 and CDR2: WNHNN and SYGVQD (reference sequence). The CDR3 loop is CASSPGTVYEQYF. The CDR3 nucleotides are TGCGCCAGCAGTCCCGGGACAGTCTACGAGCAGTACTTC.

This clone was seen once. The gene calls are TRBV15 and TRBJ2-4, with TRBD2 identical over 9 bases. The CDR3 consists of 20 residues. V gave up 0 bases and J gave up 3 bases; unmatched junction bases: 15. The germline CDR1 and CDR2 sequences are LNHNV and YYDKDF (reference sequence). The CDR3 loop is CATSRDSAGGSPLHKNIQYF. The CDR3 nucleotides are TGTGCCACCAGCAGAGATTCGGCGGGGGGGTCCCCGCTCCACAAAAACATTCAGTACTTC.

This clone was seen a single time. The chain is built from TRBV28 and TRBJ2-3, with TRBD2 as a possible D gene (6 bases). CDR1 MDHEN and CDR2 SYDVKM come from the germline V gene. CDR3 length: 16 amino acids. V was pared by 6 bases and J by 10 bases, with 26 bases between. DNA for the CDR3: TGTGCCAGCAGCACCCCGGACTATTTAGAGGTCTACGCGCAGTATTTT. This translates into CASSTPDYLEVYAQYF.

The chain uses TRBV14 and TRBJ1-2, with no clear D. Germline-derived CDR1 and CDR2 are SGHDN and FVKESK. The V end was cut by 0 bases, the J end by 10 bases, with 12 bases between. CDR3 size: 13 residues. The CDR3 spells CASSQENLPDYTF. The CDR3 DNA reads as TGTGCCAGCAGCCAAGAAAACCTACCCGACTACACCTTC. The whole variable domain, remainder taken from reference TRBV14 and TRBJ1-2, is EAGVTQFPSHSVIEKGQTVTLRCDPISGHDNLYWYRRVMGKEIKFLLHFVKESKQDESGMPNNRFLAERTGGTYSTLKVQPAELEDSGVYFCASSQENLPDYTFGSGTRLTVV.

V usage is TRBV7-2 and J usage is TRBJ2-7; no clear D. Germline V gene data show CDR1 as SGHTA and CDR2 as FQGNSA. The V end was cut by 5 bases, the J end by 2 bases, with 16 bases between. The CDR3 sequence is 15 residues long. The CDR3: CASSPSTRKAYEQYF. CDR3 coding DNA: TGTGCCAGCAGCCCCTCAACTCGAAAAGCCTACGAGCAGTACTTC.

This rearrangement joins TRBV20-1 to TRBJ2-7; 7 bases align to TRBD1. The V and J ends lost 3 bases and 10 bases, in that order; junction bases with no gene match: 6. CDR3 length: 11 amino acids. Germline V lookup: CDR1 DFQATT, CDR2 SNEGSKA (reference sequence). The CDR3 reads CSARATGHQYF. As DNA, the CDR3 is TGCAGTGCTAGGGCGACAGGGCATCAGTACTTC.

This clone is a singleton in its sample. This rearrangement joins TRBV10-2 to TRBJ1-4, with TRBD1 identical over 7 bases. This CDR3 has 15 amino acids. CDR1 is WSHSY, CDR2 SAAADI, per germline. With V trimmed by 2 bases and J by 7 bases, 7 bases remained unmatched. Written as DNA, the CDR3 is TGCGCCAGCAGTGAGGTAGGGGGCGGAGGTGAAAAACTGTTTTTT. Its protein is CASSEVGGGGEKLFF.

V is TRBV7-8 and J is TRBJ1-4, with 7 bases matching TRBD1. V lost 5 bases to trimming and J lost 5 bases; unmatched junction nucleotides: 11. The CDR3 runs to 16 residues. Germline lookup yields CDR1 SGHVS and CDR2 FQNEAQ. Written as DNA, the CDR3 is TGTGCCAGCAGCCCCCTGCGGGACAGATTGAATGAAAAACTGTTTTTT. Protein sequence: CASSPLRDRLNEKLFF. The variable domain in full, completed from reference TRBV7-8 and TRBJ1-4, reads GAGVSQSPRYKVAKRGQDVALRCDPISGHVSLFWYQQALGQGPEFLTYFQNEAQLDKSGLPSDRFFAERPEGSVSTLKIQRTQQEDSAVYLCASSPLRDRLNEKLFFGSGTQLSVL.

The V and J genes are TRBV20-1 and TRBJ2-7; maybe TRBD1 (5 bases). Trimming took 1 base from V and 4 from J, leaving 5 bases between them. Germline CDR1 and CDR2: DFQATT and SNEGSKA (reference sequence). The CDR3 is 11 residues long. CDR3 residues: CSARAGYEQYF. The CDR3 DNA reads TGCAGTGCTAGAGCAGGGTACGAGCAGTACTTC.

This clone has only one observation. The chain combines TRBV25-1 with TRBJ1-1; weak D call: TRBD1 (5 bases). Germline loops: CDR1 MGHDK, CDR2 SYGVNS. The CDR3 spans 14 residues. V was clipped by 7 bases and J by 4 bases, with 16 bases between them. In DNA, the CDR3 is TGTGCCAGCACCAAGGCGGCGGGGGGCACTGAAGCTTTCTTT. Its protein is CASTKAAGGTEAFF.

The CDR3 is CASSLEVGGYGYTF. Written as DNA, the CDR3 is TGTGCCAGCAGCTTAGAAGTGGGGGGCTATGGCTACACCTTC. V gene TRBV11-1 combines with J gene TRBJ1-2, with a tentative D call TRBD1 (5 bases). CDR1 SGHAT and CDR2 FQDESV come from the germline V gene (reference sequence). Deletions cut 1 base from V and 4 bases from J, with 10 bases between. The CDR3 covers 14 residues.

The chain is built from TRBV7-9 and TRBJ1-2; D ambiguous. The CDR3 is made up of 13 amino acids. Between the trimmed V and J ends, which lost 5 bases and 5 bases, there was a span of 12 bases. Germline V gene sequence: CDR1 SEHNR, CDR2 FQNEAQ (reference sequence). This CDR3 reads CASSPGSLYGYTF. DNA for the CDR3: TGTGCCAGCAGCCCCGGGTCTCTATATGGCTACACCTTC.

This clone has a handful of counts. This sequence joins TRBV4-2 and TRBJ2-3; D remains ambiguous. This CDR3 spans 15 amino acids. V lost 3 bases to trimming and J lost 3 bases, with 13 bases between them. Germline CDR1 reads LGHNA; CDR2 reads YNFKEQ. CDR3 sequence reads: CASSHHNPRTDTQYF. The DNA of the CDR3 is TGTGCCAGCAGCCACCACAACCCGAGGACAGATACGCAGTATTTT.

The CDR3 reads CSVGTETNYGYTF. CDR3 sequence (DNA): TGCAGCGTTGGGACAGAGACTAACTATGGCTACACCTTC. The chain carries TRBV29-1 and TRBJ1-2; maybe TRBD1 (6 bases). V was clipped by 4 bases and J by 0 bases, with 9 bases between them. Germline CDR1 reads SQVTM; CDR2 reads ANQGSEA. This CDR3 is 13 amino acids long.